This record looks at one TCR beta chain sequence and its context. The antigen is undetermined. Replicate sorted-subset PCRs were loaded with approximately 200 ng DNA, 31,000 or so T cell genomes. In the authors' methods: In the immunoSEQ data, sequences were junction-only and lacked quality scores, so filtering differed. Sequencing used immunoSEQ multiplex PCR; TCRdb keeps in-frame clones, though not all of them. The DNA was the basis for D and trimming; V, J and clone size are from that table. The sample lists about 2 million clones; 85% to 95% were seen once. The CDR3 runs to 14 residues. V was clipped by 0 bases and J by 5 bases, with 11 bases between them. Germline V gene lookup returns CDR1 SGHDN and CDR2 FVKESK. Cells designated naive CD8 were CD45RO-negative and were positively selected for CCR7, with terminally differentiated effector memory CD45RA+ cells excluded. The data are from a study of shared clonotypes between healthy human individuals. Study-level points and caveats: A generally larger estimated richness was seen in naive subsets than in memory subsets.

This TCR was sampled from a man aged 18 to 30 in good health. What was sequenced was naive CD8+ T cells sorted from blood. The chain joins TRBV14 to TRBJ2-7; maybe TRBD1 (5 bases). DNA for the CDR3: TGTGCCAGCAGCCAAGAAGGGCAGGGTCACGAGCAGTACTTC. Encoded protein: CASSQEGQGHEQYF.